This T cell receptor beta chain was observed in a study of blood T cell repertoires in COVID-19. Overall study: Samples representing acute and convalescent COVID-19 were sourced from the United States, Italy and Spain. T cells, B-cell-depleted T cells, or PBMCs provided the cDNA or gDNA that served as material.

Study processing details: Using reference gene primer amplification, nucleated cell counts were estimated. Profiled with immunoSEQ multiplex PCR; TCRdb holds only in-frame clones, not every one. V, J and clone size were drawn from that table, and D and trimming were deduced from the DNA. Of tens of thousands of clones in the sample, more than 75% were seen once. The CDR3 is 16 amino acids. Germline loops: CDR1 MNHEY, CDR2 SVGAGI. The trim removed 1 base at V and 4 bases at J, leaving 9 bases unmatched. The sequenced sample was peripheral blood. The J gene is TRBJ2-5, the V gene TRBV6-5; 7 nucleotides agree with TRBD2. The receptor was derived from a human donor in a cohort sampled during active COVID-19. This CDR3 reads CASSYLSGGGRETQYF. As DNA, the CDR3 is TGTGCCAGCAGTTACTTATCAGGCGGGGGAAGAGAGACCCAGTACTTC.